The text below deals with one TCR beta chain. Its specificity is unknown. These data come from a study of multiple sclerosis patients with progressive multifocal leukoencephalopathy. Study-level points and caveats: PML-onset expanded TRB clones were detectable before and during natalizumab therapy.

Trimming stripped 3 bases from V and 5 bases from J, with 8 bases between. Per germline, CDR1 SNHLY and CDR2 FYNNEI. This CDR3 spans 12 amino acids. Time point here: around eleven months of natalizumab therapy. The control group, sampled over time, had multiple sclerosis, received natalizumab and did not develop PML. Clones were sequenced by immunoSEQ multiplex PCR, and TCRdb holds only the in-frame ones, with some missing. The sample carries 30,000 or so clones, around 89% recorded once. The sample consisted of PBMCs, taken from a patient treated with natalizumab. The chain carries TRBV2 and TRBJ2-7; a possible D gene is TRBD1 (5 bases). The sequence came from a human donor with multiple sclerosis. DNA of the CDR3: TGTGCCAGCAGTGACGACAGCCACGAGCAGTACTTC. It translates to CASSDDSHEQYF.